This T cell receptor (beta chain) came from a study of CD8+ T cells in alopecia areata. Across the whole study: Scoring of treated patients' severity used the percentage of affected scalp area.

Overall study results and limits: Only a single nonresponder existed, so baseline CD8+ expansion links stay unclear. Many expanded lesional clones persisted during tofacitinib (in both scalp and blood).

Sequencing relied on a cDNA template that was reverse transcribed from extracted RNA. The repertoire was sequenced with immunoSEQ multiplex PCR; TCRdb's copy has only in-frame clones and lacks some. This table holds about 220,000 clones, under 60% found once. As regards this clone: Its antigen is not identified.

The treatment denotes: oral pan-JAK inhibitor, 5-10 mg twice daily. PBMCs, the starting material, were the source of sorted CD4+ and CD8+ T cells. CDR1 LNHNV and CDR2 YYDKDF come from the germline V gene (reference sequence). CDR3 size: 18 residues. The V and J ends lost 0 bases and 1 base respectively, with 18 bases between them. The sequencing used CD4+ T cells sorted from blood, collected at week 4, from a patient treated with tofacitinib. This TCR derives from a human donor with alopecia areata. The genes are TRBV15 and TRBJ1-1; tentative D call: TRBD1 (5 bases). The CDR3 DNA sequence: TGTGCCACCAGCAGAGATGGAAGGGGCCAGGGACGGAACACTGAAGCTTTCTTT. This translates into CATSRDGRGQGRNTEAFF.